This TCR beta chain was captured in a study of T cell repertoires in cytomegalovirus infection. On the study more broadly: CMV epitopes used comprised recently identified HLA-C-restricted ones and well-studied HLA-B-restricted ones. Carrying CMV and the relevant HLA type showed in public TCR beta signatures.

This clonotype was counted at least ten times. Its antigen is as yet unknown. Using its own MiXCR run on the reads, TCRdb lists one record per CDR3 protein. The data contain just under 500,000 distinct CDR3 sequences, roughly a third of them seen just once; the ten biggest clones take up around a sixth. The CDR3 runs 15 residues. Germline assignment: CDR1 LNHNV and CDR2 YYDKDF (reference sequence). J gave up 8 bases and V 0 bases, and 6 bases lay outside the gene matches. V usage is TRBV15 and J usage is TRBJ2-1, with TRBD1 matching over 8 bases. This sample comprised cultured PBMCs, obtained from culture after CMV antigen stimulation. The sequence came from a human donor in good health (CMV status not recorded). Some clones in this sample may be carry-over from other donors' samples. CDR3 nucleotide sequence: TGTGCCACCAGCAGAGACCGGACAGGGTGGGATGAGCAGTTCTTC. Its protein product is CATSRDRTGWDEQFF.